This T cell receptor beta chain was retrieved from a study of T cells in localized non-small cell lung cancer. Overall study findings and caveats: Higher blood T cell density tracked longer overall survival. Paired adjacent lung recovered a median approximately 62 of the top 100 tumor clones. Measurement of T cell clonality placed uninvolved adjacent lung highest, above the level in tumor.

Generated by immunoSEQ multiplex PCR, the TCRdb table keeps only in-frame clones and is missing some. The table shows about 74,000 clones, with roughly 83% occurring only once. V lost 2 bases to trimming and J lost 4 bases; unmatched junction nucleotides: 3. The germline gives CDR1 SGHRS, CDR2 YFSETQ. This CDR3 comprises 15 residues. As to this clone: The antigen remains unidentified.

This TCR derives from a female donor aged 60 or older with stage I lung adenocarcinoma. The source material was peripheral blood, sampled before any cancer treatment. The chain carries TRBV5-1 and TRBJ2-1; TRBD2 agrees at 10 bases. The chain's CDR3 is CASSFTSGEYNEQFF. The CDR3, as DNA: TGCGCCAGCAGCTTCACTAGCGGGGAGTACAATGAGCAGTTCTTC.